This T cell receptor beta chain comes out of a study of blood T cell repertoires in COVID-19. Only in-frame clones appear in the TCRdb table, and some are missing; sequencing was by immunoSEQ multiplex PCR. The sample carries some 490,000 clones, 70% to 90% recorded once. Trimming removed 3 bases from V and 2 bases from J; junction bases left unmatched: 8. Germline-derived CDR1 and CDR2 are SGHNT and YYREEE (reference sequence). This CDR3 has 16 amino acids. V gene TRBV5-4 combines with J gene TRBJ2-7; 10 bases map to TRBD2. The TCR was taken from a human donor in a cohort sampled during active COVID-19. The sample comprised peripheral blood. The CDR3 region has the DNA TGTGCCAGCAGCTGGAAGAGCGGGAGGGAAACCTACGAGCAGTACTTC. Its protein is CASSWKSGRETYEQYF.